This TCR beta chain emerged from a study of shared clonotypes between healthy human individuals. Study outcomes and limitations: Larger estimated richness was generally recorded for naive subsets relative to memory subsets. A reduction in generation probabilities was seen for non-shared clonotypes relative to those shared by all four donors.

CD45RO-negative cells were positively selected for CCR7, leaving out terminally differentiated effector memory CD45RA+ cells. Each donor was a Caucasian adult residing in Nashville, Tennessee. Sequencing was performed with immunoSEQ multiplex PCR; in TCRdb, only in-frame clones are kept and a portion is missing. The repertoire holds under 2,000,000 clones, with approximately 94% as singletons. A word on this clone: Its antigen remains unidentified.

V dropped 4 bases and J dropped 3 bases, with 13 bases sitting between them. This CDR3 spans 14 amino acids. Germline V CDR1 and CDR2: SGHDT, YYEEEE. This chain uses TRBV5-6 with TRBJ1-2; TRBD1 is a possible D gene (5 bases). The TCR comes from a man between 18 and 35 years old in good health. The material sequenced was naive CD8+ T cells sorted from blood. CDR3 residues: CASSDLGEDYGYTF. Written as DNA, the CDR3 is TGTGCCAGCAGCGACCTGGGGGAGGACTATGGCTACACCTTC.